This T cell receptor beta chain was recorded in a study of blood T cell repertoires in COVID-19. Study in general: Samples came from the United States, Italy and Spain, spanning acute and convalescent COVID-19. PBMCs, B-cell-depleted T cells, or T cells were the source of the cDNA or gDNA that made up the material.

Using immunoSEQ multiplex PCR, the repertoire was profiled, and TCRdb retains in-frame clones only, with some absent. The table includes 300,000 to 450,000 clones, 85% detected once. The V and J ends lost 5 bases and 6 bases, in that order; junction bases with no gene match: 11. There are 16 residues in the CDR3. Germline V lookup: CDR1 SGHVS, CDR2 FQNEAQ. The TCR was taken from a woman under 30 with acute or convalescent COVID-19. Sequencing input: peripheral blood. J is TRBJ2-1 and V is TRBV7-8; 9 nucleotides align to TRBD2. CDR3 amino acids: CASSLESGLAVNEQFF. The CDR3 DNA follows: TGTGCCAGCAGCCTAGAGTCGGGACTAGCCGTCAATGAGCAGTTCTTC.